This TCR beta chain was sequenced for a study of CD8+CD57+ T cells in acquired aplastic anemia. TCR beta VDJ and CDR3 profiles were obtained from a genomic DNA template. MiXCR, applied by TCRdb to the reads, yields one record per CDR3 protein. Among about 220,000 distinct CDR3 sequences listed, 34% were seen once. Germline V gene data show CDR1 as SQVTM and CDR2 as ANQGSEA. Trimming removed 8 bases at V and 2 bases at J, with 17 bases between. The CDR3 extends over 14 amino acids. The rearrangement uses TRBV29-1 and TRBJ2-3; D possibly uses TRBD1 or TRBD2 (6 bases each). Sequenced: sorted CD4+, CD8+, or CD8+CD57+ T cells (not recorded which) from PBMCs. This receptor was obtained from a human donor in good health, serving as a control. CDR3 residues: CSLVTGADTDTQYF. The DNA for the CDR3 is TGCAGCTTGGTGACGGGGGCCGACACAGATACGCAGTATTTT.